A single sample is the source of the 11 T cell receptor beta chains below, sequenced in a study of identical twins. A single record per CDR3 protein comes from TCRdb applying MiXCR to the 5' RACE reads. The sample lists 200,000 to 300,000 distinct CDR3 sequences, approximately 11% occurring once. This sample also belongs to another study, concerning yellow fever vaccine responses in identical twins.

The sample comprised memory (CD45RO+) T cells sorted from blood. All receptors derive from a woman between 18 and 29 years old in good health.

This clonotype was picked up a small number of times. This chain uses TRBV20-1 with TRBJ2-7; 10 nucleotides match TRBD2. Losses at the gene ends were 7 bases for V and 3 bases for J; bases not matched to a gene: 15. The CDR3 has 16 amino acids. Germline V gene data show CDR1 as DFQATT and CDR2 as SNEGSKA (reference sequence). CDR3: CSVKRAPSGSDYEQYF. Here the CDR3 DNA reads TGCAGTGTTAAGAGAGCCCCTAGCGGGAGTGACTACGAGCAGTACTTC.

This clonotype was seen ten or more times. The V call is TRBV5-1, the J call TRBJ2-5; D unresolved. V lost 5 bases to trimming and J lost 7 bases, with 21 bases between them. Germline CDR1 is SGHRS and CDR2 is YFSETQ. The CDR3 covers 15 residues. The CDR3 DNA sequence: TGCGCCAGCAGGCTGATGGGTCAAATCGACGGGACCCAGTACTTC. This encodes CASRLMGQIDGTQYF. Combining the CDR3 with reference TRBV5-1 and TRBJ2-5 gives the whole variable domain KAGVTQTPRYLIKTRGQQVTLSCSPISGHRSVSWYQQTPGQGLQFLFEYFSETQRNKGNFPGRFSGRQFSNSRSEMNVSTLELGDSALYLCASRLMGQIDGTQYFGPGTRLLVL.

This clonotype was recorded at least ten times. This chain links TRBV4-2 with TRBJ2-3; 7 nucleotides match TRBD2. The CDR3 length is 14 residues. CDR1 is LGHNA, CDR2 YNFKEQ, per germline. With V trimmed by 0 bases and J by 9 bases, 6 bases remained unmatched. This chain's CDR3 is CASSQERGIGTQYF. The CDR3 DNA reads as TGTGCCAGCAGCCAAGAGCGGGGGATTGGCACGCAGTATTTT.

This clonotype has only a few counts. The chain uses TRBV25-1 and TRBJ2-1; 10 nucleotides match TRBD2. The CDR3 has 15 residues. From germline, CDR1 is MGHDK and CDR2 SYGVNS. The V segment lost 1 base and the J segment 6 bases; nucleotides outside the gene matches: 3. The CDR3 nucleotides read TGTGCCAGCAGTGAATTAGCGGGGGGCTTCAATGAGCAGTTCTTC. Its translation is CASSELAGGFNEQFF.

The CDR3, as DNA: TGTGCCAGCAGCCCTGGGATACATAACACTGAAGCTTTCTTT. It is translated as CASSPGIHNTEAFF. The V and J genes are TRBV7-2 and TRBJ1-1, with unresolved D. Germline V gene sequence: CDR1 SGHTA, CDR2 FQGNSA. The CDR3 has 14 amino acids. Trimming pared 5 bases from V and 2 bases from J, leaving 12 bases between.

V is TRBV2 and J is TRBJ2-7; the match to TRBD1 covers 10 bases. Germline lookup yields CDR1 SNHLY and CDR2 FYNNEI. V was clipped by 6 bases and J by 5 bases; unmatched bases: 10. There are 15 residues in the CDR3. The CDR3 DNA reads TGTGCCAGCAGCCTCCGGGACAGGGGAACCCACGAGCAGTACTTC. Translation gives CASSLRDRGTHEQYF.

The V call is TRBV6-2 or TRBV6-3, the J call TRBJ2-3; 7 nucleotides line up with TRBD2. V lost 5 bases and J lost 1; bases outside the gene matches: 6. Germline CDR1 MNHEY, CDR2 SVGEGT. CDR3 size: 15 residues. The CDR3 DNA sequence: TGTGCCAGCAGTAGCGGGGAGGCGGGCACAGATACGCAGTATTTT. Translation: CASSSGEAGTDTQYF.

This clonotype was recorded a few times. The rearrangement joins TRBV30 to TRBJ1-5; 9 nucleotides line up with TRBD1. V shed 2 bases, J shed 6 bases, and the junction held 5 bases outside the gene matches. CDR3 length equals 14 residues. Germline values: CDR1 GTSNPN, CDR2 SVGIG (reference sequence). The CDR3 DNA reads as TGTGCCTGGAGTCACGGACAGGGGAGTCAGCCCCAGCATTTT. This sequence encodes CAWSHGQGSQPQHF.

In this sample, this clonotype turned up many times. The rearrangement links TRBV29-1 to TRBJ2-2, with TRBD1 as a possible D gene (6 bases). Looked up from germline, CDR1 is SQVTM and CDR2 is ANQGSEA. With 4 bases removed from V and 5 bases from J, the gap between germline ends came to 14 bases. The CDR3 runs to 14 residues. As DNA, the CDR3 is TGCAGCGTTGGTGAACAGGGTGGAACCGGGGAGCTGTTTTTT. Translating gives CSVGEQGGTGELFF.

This clonotype was seen at least ten times. V gene TRBV7-9 combines with J gene TRBJ1-1, with a tentative D call TRBD1 (5 bases). The ends were cut back, 3 bases at V and 1 base at J, with 12 bases in the middle. Germline V CDR1 and CDR2: SEHNR, FQNEAQ (reference sequence). This CDR3 region has 15 residues. The CDR3 region has the DNA TGTGCCAGCAGCTTCTCTCCAGGGCGGAACACTGAAGCTTTCTTT. This translates into CASSFSPGRNTEAFF. The complete variable domain, with remaining parts taken from reference TRBV7-9 and TRBJ1-1, reads DTGVSQNPRHKITKRGQNVTFRCDPISEHNRLYWYRQTLGQGPEFLTYFQNEAQLEKSRLLSDRFSAERPKGSFSTLEIQRTEQGDSAMYLCASSFSPGRNTEAFFGQGTRLTVV.

This clonotype was counted many times. Here the CDR3 DNA reads TGCAGCGTGCTCGGGGGGAGGTTCCAAGAGACCCAGTACTTC. Translating gives CSVLGGRFQETQYF. The chain is built from TRBV29-1 and TRBJ2-5; 7 nucleotides agree with TRBD2. The CDR3 runs to 14 residues. CDR1 is SQVTM and CDR2 is ANQGSEA in the germline V gene. J was trimmed by 1 base and V by 6 bases; bases with no gene match: 8.